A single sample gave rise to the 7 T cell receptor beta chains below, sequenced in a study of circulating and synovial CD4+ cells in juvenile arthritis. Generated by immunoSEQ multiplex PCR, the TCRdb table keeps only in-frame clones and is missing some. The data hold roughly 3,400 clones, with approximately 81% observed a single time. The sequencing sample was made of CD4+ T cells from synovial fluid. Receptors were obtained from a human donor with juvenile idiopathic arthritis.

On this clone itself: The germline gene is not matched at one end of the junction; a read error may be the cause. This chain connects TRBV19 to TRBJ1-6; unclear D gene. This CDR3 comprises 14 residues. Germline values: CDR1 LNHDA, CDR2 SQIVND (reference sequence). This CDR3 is CASSIPDGNSPLHF. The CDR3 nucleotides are TGTGCCAGTAGTATCCCGGACGGGAATTCCCCCCTCCACTTT.

The CDR3 DNA follows: TGTGCCAGCAGCCAGAAGGAGCACACCGGAGGTTCACCCCTCCACTTT. The encoded protein is CASSQKEHTGGSPLHF. The chain links TRBV4-2 to TRBJ1-6; D is ambiguous. The CDR3 length is 16 residues. CDR1 is LGHNA, CDR2 YNFKEQ, per germline. V shed 3 bases and J shed 9 bases, with 18 bases lying between them.

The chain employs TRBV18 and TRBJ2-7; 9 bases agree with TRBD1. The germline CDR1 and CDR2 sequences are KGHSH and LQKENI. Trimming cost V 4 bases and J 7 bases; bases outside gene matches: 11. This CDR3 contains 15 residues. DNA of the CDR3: TGTGCCAGCTCACAGAGTTTACAGGGGGCAGGGGAGCAGTACTTC. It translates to CASSQSLQGAGEQYF. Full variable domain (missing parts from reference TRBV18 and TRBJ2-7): NAGVMQNPRHLVRRRGQEARLRCSPMKGHSHVYWYRQLPEEGLKFMVYLQKENIIDESGMPKERFSAEFPKEGPSILRIQQVVRGDSAAYFCASSQSLQGAGEQYFGPGTRLTVT.

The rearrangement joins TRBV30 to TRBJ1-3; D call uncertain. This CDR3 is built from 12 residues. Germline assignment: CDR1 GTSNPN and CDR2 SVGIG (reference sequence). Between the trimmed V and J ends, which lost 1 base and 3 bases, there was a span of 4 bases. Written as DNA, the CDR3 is TGTGCCTGGAGTGACGGTGGAAACACCATATATTTT. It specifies CAWSDGGNTIYF. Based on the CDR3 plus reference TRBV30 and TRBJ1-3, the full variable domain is SQTIHQWPATLVQPVGSPLSLECTVEGTSNPNLYWYRQAAGRGLQLLFYSVGIGQISSEVPQNLSASRPQDRQFILSSKKLLLSDSGFYLCAWSDGGNTIYFGEGSWLTVV.

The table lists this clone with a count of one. CDR3 amino acids: CASSSRDFQNEQFF. The CDR3 region has the DNA TGTGCCAGCAGCTCCCGGGACTTTCAAAATGAGCAGTTCTTC. This chain connects TRBV6-5 to TRBJ2-1; the D gene is possibly TRBD2 (6 bases). The CDR3 sequence is 14 residues long. The germline V gene encodes CDR1 MNHEY and CDR2 SVGAGI. V lost 6 bases and J 7 bases, leaving 16 bases between the germline ends.

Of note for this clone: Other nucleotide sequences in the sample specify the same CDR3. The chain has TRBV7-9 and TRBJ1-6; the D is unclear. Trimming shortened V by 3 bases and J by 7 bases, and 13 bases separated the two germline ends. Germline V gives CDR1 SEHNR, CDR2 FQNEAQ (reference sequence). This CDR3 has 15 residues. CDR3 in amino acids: CASSFLDTSNSPLHF. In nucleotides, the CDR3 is TGTGCCAGCAGCTTCCTCGATACTTCCAATTCACCCCTCCACTTT. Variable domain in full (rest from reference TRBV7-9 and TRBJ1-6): DTGVSQNPRHKITKRGQNVTFRCDPISEHNRLYWYRQTLGQGPEFLTYFQNEAQLEKSRLLSDRFSAERPKGSFSTLEIQRTEQGDSAMYLCASSFLDTSNSPLHFGNGTRLTVT.

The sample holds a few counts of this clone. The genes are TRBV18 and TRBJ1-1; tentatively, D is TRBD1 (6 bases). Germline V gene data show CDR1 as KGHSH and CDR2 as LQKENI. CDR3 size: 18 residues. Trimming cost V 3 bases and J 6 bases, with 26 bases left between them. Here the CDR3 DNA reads TGTGCCAGCTCACCTCGGGCCGGGACATGGGCCGACGGTGCTGAAGCTTTCTTT. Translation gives CASSPRAGTWADGAEAFF.